These 20 T cell receptor beta chains originate from one sample sequenced in a study of OX40 agonist ivuxolimab in advanced cancers. The data were produced by immunoSEQ multiplex PCR, yet TCRdb's version contains in-frame clones alone and is incomplete. The profile shows about 90,000 clones, roughly 93% of them singletons. This sample comprised CD4+ or CD8+ T cells sorted from blood, obtained in a trial of the OX40 agonist ivuxolimab. All receptors come from an adult with an advanced solid tumor such as melanoma, head and neck, liver or kidney cancer.

V and J are TRBV2 and TRBJ1-2, with TRBD1 identical over 8 bases. In germline, CDR1 is SNHLY, CDR2 FYNNEI. V lost 8 bases, J lost 8 bases, and 7 bases stayed unmatched. The CDR3 has 12 amino acids. DNA of the CDR3: TGTGCCAGCGGACAGGGTAGGGGCGGCTACACCTTC. Protein product: CASGQGRGGYTF.

V is TRBV7-9 and J is TRBJ2-2; no definite D call. The CDR3 covers 14 residues. V gave up 2 bases and J gave up 8 bases, with 12 bases separating them. In germline, CDR1 is SEHNR, CDR2 FQNEAQ (reference sequence). CDR3 DNA sequence: TGTGCCAGCAGCTTAATCTCGAAGGCTGGGGAGCTGTTTTTT. This sequence encodes CASSLISKAGELFF.

This sequence joins TRBV6-5 and TRBJ1-1; no definite D call. The CDR3 totals 14 residues. The germline CDR1 and CDR2 sequences are MNHEY and SVGAGI. Trimming took off 5 bases at V and 1 base at J, with 11 bases between the two ends. The CDR3 bases are TGTGCCAGCAGTCACCTTGGAAAGAACACTGAAGCTTTCTTT. Its translation: CASSHLGKNTEAFF.

This clone is a singleton in its sample. The chain links TRBV6-6 to TRBJ2-3; TRBD1 matches at 8 bases. V dropped 7 bases and J dropped 3; count of bases not matched to a gene: 6. The CDR3 extends over 14 amino acids. The germline V gene has CDR1 MNHNY and CDR2 SVGAGI (reference sequence). The CDR3 DNA is TGTGCCAGCAAGGACAGGGTCGGGACAGATACGCAGTATTTT. It is translated as CASKDRVGTDTQYF.

This chain uses TRBV6-6 with TRBJ2-7; TRBD1 is a possible D gene (5 bases). The V end was cut by 7 bases, the J end by 8 bases, with 18 bases between. The CDR3 has 13 amino acids. Per the germline V gene, CDR1 is MNHNY and CDR2 is SVGAGI (reference sequence). The CDR3 DNA is TGTGCCAGCAAGGGGAACAGTCCTACGAAGCAGTACTTC. Translating it yields CASKGNSPTKQYF.

The rearrangement joins TRBV27 to TRBJ1-4, with 7 bases matching TRBD1. V was clipped by 8 bases and J by 4 bases; unmatched bases: 7. The CDR3 is made up of 14 amino acids. The germline V gene encodes CDR1 MNHEY and CDR2 SMNVEV (reference sequence). The CDR3 sequence is CASGWDSINEKLFF. In nucleotides, the CDR3 is TGTGCCAGCGGATGGGACAGCATTAATGAAAAACTGTTTTTT.

This clone turned up a few times. This chain uses TRBV18 with TRBJ2-7; no firm D call. Looked up from germline, CDR1 is KGHSH and CDR2 is LQKENI. The CDR3 totals 15 residues. The V and J ends lost 4 bases and 3 bases respectively, with 16 bases between them. In nucleotides, the CDR3 is TGTGCCAGCTCACGTAGTACTGGAGAACTCTACGAGCAGTACTTC. It translates to CASSRSTGELYEQYF.

The V and J genes are TRBV4-2 and TRBJ1-2; D not certain. V lost 1 base and J 3 bases, leaving 3 bases between the germline ends. The V gene's germline CDR1 is LGHNA and CDR2 YNFKEQ. The CDR3 extends over 12 amino acids. The CDR3 DNA follows: TGTGCCAGCAGCCAAGGAGACTATGGCTACACCTTC. As protein: CASSQGDYGYTF.

V is TRBV5-5 and J is TRBJ2-1; 8 bases are a match to TRBD2. The V gene end was trimmed by 6 bases and the J gene end by 2 bases; junction bases not matched to a gene: 1. From germline, CDR1 is SGHKS and CDR2 YYEKEE (reference sequence). The CDR3 loop spans 13 amino acids. The CDR3 is CASILAAYNEQFF. Written as DNA, the CDR3 is TGTGCCAGCATACTAGCGGCCTACAATGAGCAGTTCTTC. The full variable domain, rest sourced from reference TRBV5-5 and TRBJ2-1, is DAGVTQSPTHLIKTRGQQVTLRCSPISGHKSVSWYQQVLGQGPQFIFQYYEKEERGRGNFPDRFSARQFPNYSSELNVNALLLGDSALYLCASILAAYNEQFFGPGTRLTVL.

J is TRBJ1-4 and V is TRBV7-9; TRBD1 is a possible D gene (5 bases). The length of the CDR3 is 14 residues. Trimming removed 3 bases from V and 7 bases from J, with 12 bases in between. CDR1 is SEHNR, CDR2 FQNEAQ, per germline (reference sequence). CDR3 bases: TGTGCCAGCAGCTTGCAGGGAGTTAGTGAAAAACTGTTTTTT. Amino acids: CASSLQGVSEKLFF.

J is TRBJ2-3 and V is TRBV18; D is undetermined. The V gene's germline CDR1 is KGHSH and CDR2 LQKENI. CDR3 length: 14 residues. Trimming stripped 1 base from V and 2 bases from J, with 7 bases between. The CDR3 spells CASSPRYTTDTQYF. In DNA form, the CDR3 reads TGTGCCAGCTCACCACGGTACACCACAGATACGCAGTATTTT.

V usage is TRBV5-4 and J usage is TRBJ2-7; perhaps D is TRBD1 or TRBD2 (5 bases each). Germline V gene sequence: CDR1 SGHNT, CDR2 YYREEE (reference sequence). The CDR3 runs to 14 residues. Trimming left V 5 bases short and J 3 bases short, with 15 bases between. In nucleotides, the CDR3 is TGTGCCAGCAGTCCTCCGGGACCAAGCTACGAGCAGTACTTC. Residues: CASSPPGPSYEQYF.

The chain couples TRBV6-6 to TRBJ2-7; 8 nucleotides match TRBD2. Germline V gene lookup returns CDR1 MNHNY and CDR2 SVGAGI (reference sequence). Unmatched junction bases numbered 12, after V lost 6 bases and J lost 8 bases. This CDR3 has 14 residues. The CDR3 reads CASRLDLVAGKQYF. Here the CDR3 DNA reads TGTGCCAGCAGGCTAGACTTAGTAGCGGGGAAGCAGTACTTC.

The V and J genes are TRBV27 and TRBJ2-7; no reliable D call. V gave up 4 bases and J gave up 3 bases, with 10 bases separating them. This CDR3 is 13 amino acids long. Germline values: CDR1 MNHEY, CDR2 SMNVEV (reference sequence). CDR3: CASSSHGYYEQYF. CDR3 DNA: TGTGCCAGCAGTTCCCATGGTTACTACGAGCAGTACTTC.

The chain is built from TRBV5-1 and TRBJ2-5; 7 positions agree with TRBD2. After removal of 5 bases from V and 5 bases from J, the junction contained 12 bases not matched to a gene. This CDR3 has 15 residues. Looked up from germline, CDR1 is SGHRS and CDR2 is YFSETQ. CDR3 residues: CASSSTVGGSETQYF. The DNA for the CDR3 is TGCGCCAGCAGTTCAACTGTCGGCGGGAGTGAGACCCAGTACTTC.

This clone occurred once. In DNA form, the CDR3 reads TGCGCCAGCAGCTTGGGGAATACCGCGAACACTGAAGCTTTCTTT. Its translation: CASSLGNTANTEAFF. The rearrangement joins TRBV5-1 to TRBJ1-1; D is ambiguous. The CDR3 runs to 15 residues. Per the germline V gene, CDR1 is SGHRS and CDR2 is YFSETQ. The germline V and J ends were trimmed by 0 bases and 1 base, with 10 bases remaining between them.

This chain uses TRBV6-5 with TRBJ1-3; D not resolved. The V end lost 4 bases, the J end lost 8 bases, and 18 bases lay between the germline ends. The CDR3 sequence is 15 residues long. The germline gives CDR1 MNHEY, CDR2 SVGAGI. As DNA, the CDR3 is TGTGCCAGCAGTTCACCCCGGGGATCTGAATACACCATATATTTT. Translated: CASSSPRGSEYTIYF.

The chain uses TRBV4-3 and TRBJ2-5; D is unclear. The germline gives CDR1 LGHNA, CDR2 YSLEER. Trimming took 3 bases from V and 5 from J, leaving 19 bases between them. CDR3 length: 16 residues. CDR3 sequence (DNA): TGCGCCAGCAGCCAGACCTCACAATCGGGTGCGGAGACCCAGTACTTC. Translating it yields CASSQTSQSGAETQYF.

The gene calls are TRBV6-6 and TRBJ2-5; D gene unclear. The CDR3 is 13 residues long. Trimming shortened V by 2 bases and J by 4 bases, and 8 bases separated the two germline ends. Germline CDR1 is MNHNY and CDR2 is SVGAGI (reference sequence). DNA for the CDR3: TGTGCCAGCAGTTACCTGCCCCGAGAGACCCAGTACTTC. Amino acid sequence: CASSYLPRETQYF.

V is TRBV19 and J is TRBJ2-1, with D tentatively TRBD1 or TRBD2 (5 bases each). With 3 bases removed from V and 10 bases from J, the gap between germline ends came to 22 bases. This CDR3 region has 16 residues. Germline values: CDR1 LNHDA, CDR2 SQIVND (reference sequence). CDR3 DNA sequence: TGTGCCAGTAGTATTCGGCCTGAGGGGCCCTCGGTAGAGCAGTTCTTC. Translated: CASSIRPEGPSVEQFF.